One sample yielded the 18 T cell receptor beta chains listed below, sequenced in a study of T cells after yellow fever vaccination. MiXCR, applied by TCRdb to the 5' RACE reads, yields one record per CDR3 protein. Among approximately 120,000 distinct CDR3 sequences, more than 6% were seen once, and the ten largest hold around 2.7%. Material: CD4+ T cells sorted from PBMCs, obtained around 10 days after the first yellow fever vaccination. The receptors shown here come from a man aged 18 to 30 who received the YFV17D yellow fever vaccine.

This clonotype showed up just a few times. The chain links TRBV7-2 to TRBJ2-7; TRBD1 aligns across 7 bases. The CDR3 consists of 14 residues. Germline CDR1 SGHTA, CDR2 FQGNSA. Trimming removed 2 bases from V and 2 bases from J; junction bases left unmatched: 3. The CDR3 nucleotides read TGTGCCAGCAGCTTATCGGGACAGACCTACGAGCAGTACGTC. Translation: CASSLSGQTYEQYV.

By share, this clonotype counts as medium-sized. This chain connects TRBV5-6 to TRBJ2-3; 10 positions agree with TRBD1. Per the germline V gene, CDR1 is SGHDT and CDR2 is YYEEEE. The V and J ends lost 7 bases and 2 bases, in that order; junction bases with no gene match: 10. The CDR3 totals 16 residues. CDR3 loop: CASDKTGGVLTDTQYF. CDR3 nucleotides: TGTGCCAGCGACAAGACAGGGGGCGTACTCACAGATACGCAGTATTTT.

The CDR3 here is CASSHSGLVQYF. CDR3 DNA sequence: TGTGCCAGCAGCCATAGCGGGCTCGTCCAGTACTTC. The rearrangement links TRBV7-9 to TRBJ2-5; 7 nucleotides align to TRBD2. The CDR3 spans 12 residues. The J segment lost 10 bases and the V segment lost 5 bases, leaving 7 bases of the junction unmatched. Per germline, CDR1 SEHNR and CDR2 FQNEAQ (reference sequence).

This clonotype was detected many times. The CDR3 sequence is CASSSLTGRSEKLFF. CDR3 sequence (DNA): TGTGCCAGCAGCTCGTTGACAGGGCGAAGTGAAAAACTGTTTTTT. The chain has TRBV7-9 and TRBJ1-4; TRBD1 aligns across 7 bases. CDR1 and CDR2 from the germline V gene are SEHNR and FQNEAQ (reference sequence). Trimming took 4 bases from V and 7 from J; bases not matched to a gene: 9. This CDR3 region has 15 residues.

This clonotype appeared many times. This sequence joins TRBV5-1 and TRBJ2-1; 10 bases line up with TRBD2. CDR1 and CDR2 from the germline V gene are SGHRS and YFSETQ. The CDR3 loop spans 14 amino acids. J was trimmed by 10 bases and V by 0 bases; bases with no gene match: 4. CDR3 amino acids: CASSLATSGEEQFF. The CDR3 region has the DNA TGCGCCAGCAGCTTGGCAACTAGCGGGGAAGAGCAGTTCTTC.

This clonotype occurred many times. The chain couples TRBV6-1 to TRBJ2-7; D is perhaps TRBD2 (6 bases). The CDR3 runs 14 residues. Germline values: CDR1 MNHNS, CDR2 SASEGT. Trimming took off 7 bases at V and 2 bases at J, with 15 bases between the two ends. Here the CDR3 DNA reads TGTGCCAGCACGTCAGGGACTTCTCCCTACGAGCAGTACTTC. Translation gives CASTSGTSPYEQYF.

This clonotype was detected ten times or more. The genes are TRBV5-5 and TRBJ2-5; 7 bases map to TRBD1. Germline V CDR1 and CDR2: SGHKS, YYEKEE (reference sequence). The CDR3 covers 14 residues. With 4 bases clipped from V and 5 bases from J, the junction kept 8 bases outside the gene matches. CDR3 DNA sequence: TGTGCCAGCAGCCCCCCGACAGGGCAGGAGACCCAGTACTTC. Protein product: CASSPPTGQETQYF.

CDR3 protein: CASSPEGARVEKLFF. The CDR3 DNA is TGTGCCAGCAGCCCCGAGGGGGCACGGGTTGAAAAACTGTTTTTT. V gene TRBV7-2 combines with J gene TRBJ1-4; 7 nucleotides line up with TRBD1. Germline V lookup: CDR1 SGHTA, CDR2 FQGNSA. The J segment lost 7 bases and the V segment lost 5 bases, leaving 10 bases of the junction unmatched. This CDR3 comprises 15 residues. The complete variable domain, with remaining parts taken from reference TRBV7-2 and TRBJ1-4, reads GAGVSQSPSNKVTEKGKDVELRCDPISGHTALYWYRQSLGQGLEFLIYFQGNSAPDKSGLPSDRFSAERTGGSVSTLTIQRTQQEDSAVYLCASSPEGARVEKLFFGSGTQLSVL.

This clonotype was observed many times. This chain uses TRBV5-1 with TRBJ1-5; maybe TRBD1 (5 bases). In germline, CDR1 is SGHRS, CDR2 YFSETQ. V was trimmed by 7 bases and J by 1 base, leaving 9 bases between them. This CDR3 has 13 residues. The CDR3 here is CASVRDSNQPQHF. The DNA for the CDR3 is TGCGCCAGCGTCCGGGACAGCAATCAGCCCCAGCATTTT. Complete variable domain (other parts from reference TRBV5-1 and TRBJ1-5): KAGVTQTPRYLIKTRGQQVTLSCSPISGHRSVSWYQQTPGQGLQFLFEYFSETQRNKGNFPGRFSGRQFSNSRSEMNVSTLELGDSALYLCASVRDSNQPQHFGDGTRLSIL.

At least ten counts were recorded for this clonotype. The V call is TRBV4-3, the J call TRBJ2-7; D not resolved. Germline values: CDR1 LGHNA, CDR2 YSLEER. The V end lost 0 bases, the J end lost 2 bases, and 8 bases lay between the germline ends. The CDR3 has 14 residues. The CDR3 bases are TGCGCCAGCAGCCAAGACACCCTCACCTACGAGCAGTACTTC. Translated, it gives CASSQDTLTYEQYF.

This clonotype was seen at least ten times. The chain uses TRBV10-2 and TRBJ2-1; the D gene is possibly TRBD2 (5 bases). Per the germline V gene, CDR1 is WSHSY and CDR2 is SAAADI. Trimming removed 9 bases from V and 3 bases from J, with 12 bases in between. This CDR3 is 13 amino acids long. The CDR3 coding sequence is TGCGCCAGTGCTGGGGAGATCTACAATGAGCAGTTCTTC. The encoded protein is CASAGEIYNEQFF.

Concerning this clonotype: This could be a read error, since a much larger clone is one nucleotide away. The chain uses TRBV4-1 and TRBJ2-3; 7 nucleotides match TRBD2. Germline V gives CDR1 MGHRA, CDR2 YSYEKL. The CDR3 runs to 16 residues. The CDR3 reads CANSARNGGRADTQYF. CDR3 coding DNA: TGCGCCAACAGCGCCCGCAACGGGGGGAGGGCAGATACGCAGTATTTT.

This clonotype was counted between two and nine times. The rearrangement joins TRBV18 to TRBJ1-6; D possibly corresponds to TRBD1 (6 bases). The CDR3 runs to 17 residues. V was cut by 3 bases and J by 0 bases, with 12 bases left in between. CDR1 is KGHSH and CDR2 is LQKENI in the germline V gene. Written as DNA, the CDR3 is TGTGCCAGCTCACCGGCCAGGGGCAGCTCCTATAATTCACCCCTCCACTTT. Protein product: CASSPARGSSYNSPLHF.

In its sample, this clonotype was seen many times. This chain uses TRBV5-6 with TRBJ2-3, with no clear D. Germline loops: CDR1 SGHDT, CDR2 YYEEEE. With 0 bases removed from V and 2 bases from J, the gap between germline ends came to 7 bases. This CDR3 has 14 amino acids. DNA of the CDR3: TGTGCCAGCAGCTTGGCCGTCGACACAGATACGCAGTATTTT. It translates to CASSLAVDTDTQYF.

This clonotype was picked up many times. This rearrangement joins TRBV20-1 to TRBJ2-3; D is ambiguous. The CDR3 runs to 13 residues. The V gene's germline CDR1 is DFQATT and CDR2 SNEGSKA (reference sequence). Trimming left V 1 base short and J 7 bases short, with 12 bases between. CDR3 nucleotide sequence: TGCAGTGCTAGAGCTCACTTTTCACATACGCAGTATTTT. Its protein is CSARAHFSHTQYF.

Ten or more counts support this clonotype. The chain has TRBV7-3 and TRBJ1-2; D remains unclear. V dropped 5 bases and J dropped 0 bases, with 7 bases sitting between them. Germline-derived CDR1 and CDR2 are SGHTA and FQGTGA. This CDR3 comprises 13 residues. CDR3 DNA sequence: TGTGCCAGCAGCCCAACCACTAACTATGGCTACACCTTC. Translation gives CASSPTTNYGYTF.

This clonotype was found many times. V and J are TRBV5-6 and TRBJ1-1; D unclear. Germline CDR1 and CDR2: SGHDT and YYEEEE. The germline V and J ends were trimmed by 3 bases and 6 bases, with 9 bases remaining between them. The CDR3 runs to 12 residues. The CDR3 reads CASSYRQAEAFF. CDR3 in DNA: TGTGCCAGCAGCTACCGGCAGGCTGAAGCTTTCTTT.

At least ten counts were recorded for this clonotype. The V gene is TRBV18, the J gene TRBJ2-7; D is ambiguous. Germline V gene data show CDR1 as KGHSH and CDR2 as LQKENI. The CDR3 consists of 13 residues. Trimming stripped 3 bases from V and 0 bases from J, with 6 bases between. The CDR3 DNA sequence: TGTGCCAGCTCACCCCAAAACTCCTACGAGCAGTACGTC. This codes for CASSPQNSYEQYV.